This T cell receptor beta chain was identified in a study of T-cell reconstitution after alpha-beta-depleted transplantation in children. Trimming removed 3 bases from V and 2 bases from J, with 19 bases in between. The CDR3 runs 17 residues. Unique molecular identifiers were incorporated when the TCRbeta library was constructed. TCRdb recomputed calls from the PCR reads with MiXCR, one row per CDR3 protein. The sample holds about 640,000 distinct CDR3 sequences, 16% seen once. Sequences were derived from PBMCs from the stem cell graft donor, sampled from the stem cell graft. The chain recombines TRBV12-3 or TRBV12-4 with TRBJ1-1; weak D call: TRBD1 (6 bases). This clonotype was obtained from a human donor who donated a stem cell graft to a child with acute myeloid leukemia. This CDR3 reads CASSFPHFRGDNTEAFF. In DNA, the CDR3 is TGTGCCAGCAGTTTCCCTCATTTTAGGGGGGATAACACTGAAGCTTTCTTT.